A single sample is the source of the 14 T cell receptor beta chains below, sequenced in a study of cytomegalovirus exposure and HLA in healthy donors. Amplification used 60 Vbeta primers and 13 Jbeta primers. TCRdb keeps only in-frame clones here, not all; method: immunoSEQ multiplex PCR. This table has 100,000 to 150,000 clones, 65% to 90% appearing once. The sequencing sample was made of PBMCs. Receptors were obtained from a man aged 45-60 years in good health and CMV-seronegative.

The chain couples TRBV19 to TRBJ1-5; the D is unclear. V was clipped by 7 bases and J by 8 bases, with 12 bases between them. CDR1 is LNHDA, CDR2 SQIVND, per germline (reference sequence). This CDR3 comprises 12 residues. The CDR3 DNA is TGTGCCAGTAACACGGGATGGGAGCCCCAGCATTTT. It translates to CASNTGWEPQHF. The variable domain in full, completed from reference TRBV19 and TRBJ1-5, reads DGGITQSPKYLFRKEGQNVTLSCEQNLNHDAMYWYRQDPGQGLRLIYYSQIVNDFQKGDIAEGYSVSREKKESFPLTVTSAQKNPTAFYLCASNTGWEPQHFGDGTRLSIL.

The table lists this clone with a few counts. The chain couples TRBV28 to TRBJ1-1, with unresolved D. In germline, CDR1 is MDHEN, CDR2 SYDVKM. This CDR3 has 14 residues. V lost 1 base to trimming and J lost 8 bases, with 14 bases between them. CDR3 DNA: TGTGCCAGCAGTTTATTAGCTCTTCGGGTGGAAGCTTTCTTT. Translated: CASSLLALRVEAFF.

The chain joins TRBV29-1 to TRBJ2-7; 7 nucleotides match TRBD1. Germline assignment: CDR1 SQVTM and CDR2 ANQGSEA. V lost 4 bases and J lost 2; bases outside the gene matches: 8. The CDR3 length is 14 residues. For the CDR3, the DNA is TGCAGCGTTGTAAGGGACAGACTTACCTACGAGCAGTACTTC. It encodes CSVVRDRLTYEQYF.

The rearrangement joins TRBV29-1 to TRBJ1-2; tentative D call: TRBD1 (6 bases). Trimming stripped 6 bases from V and 2 bases from J, with 19 bases between. The CDR3 spans 15 residues. Germline lookup yields CDR1 SQVTM and CDR2 ANQGSEA. Here the CDR3 DNA reads TGCAGCGTCTACCCTTCTTCGAGGGGGAACTATGGCTACACCTTC. This codes for CSVYPSSRGNYGYTF. Using reference TRBV29-1 and TRBJ1-2 for the parts outside the CDR3, the full variable domain is SAVISQKPSRDICQRGTSLTIQCQVDSQVTMMFWYRQQPGQSLTLIATANQGSEATYESGFVIDKFPISRPNLTFSTLTVSNMSPEDSSIYLCSVYPSSRGNYGYTFGSGTRLTVV.

This clone has just one count. The chain's CDR3 is CASSLTGLSQETQYF. For the CDR3, the DNA is TGCGCCAGCAGCTTAACCGGACTATCACAAGAGACCCAGTACTTC. The V gene is TRBV5-1, the J gene TRBJ2-5; D may be TRBD2 (6 bases). V was cut by 2 bases and J by 2 bases, with 13 bases left in between. The CDR3 totals 15 residues. Germline-derived CDR1 and CDR2 are SGHRS and YFSETQ.

V usage is TRBV9 and J usage is TRBJ2-5; no definite D call. This CDR3 contains 14 residues. V dropped 3 bases and J dropped 5 bases, with 14 bases sitting between them. Germline-derived CDR1 and CDR2 are SGDLS and YYNGEE. CDR3 loop: CASSATTAAETQYF. As DNA, the CDR3 is TGTGCCAGCAGCGCAACGACCGCGGCGGAGACCCAGTACTTC.

Notes on this clone: Given the absence of the conserved phenylalanine or tryptophan at the CDR3 end, a read error is likely. The DNA is omitted, as the CDR3 cannot be located on it reliably, and the CDR3 follows TCRdb's listing. This chain connects TRBV21-1 to TRBJ1-6; TRBD1 was called by the table and not checked on the DNA. TRBV21-1 is assigned pseudogene status. 21 amino acids form the CDR3, both terminal residues included. The CDR3 reads CASSNLQGGQGVSSYNSPLHL.

The CDR3 region is CSVRRGGNEQYF. The CDR3 DNA sequence: TGCAGCGTGAGGAGGGGCGGGAACGAGCAGTACTTC. The chain has TRBV29-1 and TRBJ2-7, with D possibly matching TRBD2 (6 bases). Germline values: CDR1 SQVTM, CDR2 ANQGSEA. V dropped 6 bases and J dropped 5 bases, with 14 bases sitting between them. The CDR3 loop spans 12 amino acids.

This clone was recorded only once. V is TRBV9 and J is TRBJ1-1, with TRBD1 as a possible D gene (6 bases). Per germline, CDR1 SGDLS and CDR2 YYNGEE. The CDR3 is 13 residues long. Trimming stripped 1 base from V and 3 bases from J, with 7 bases between. The CDR3 bases are TGTGCCAGCAGCGTATCAGGGGACACTGAAGCTTTCTTT. The encoded protein is CASSVSGDTEAFF.

The chain joins TRBV13 to TRBJ2-1; 10 positions agree with TRBD2. Germline V gene sequence: CDR1 PRHDT, CDR2 FYEKMQ (reference sequence). The CDR3 extends over 17 amino acids. V shed 4 bases, J shed 7 bases, and the junction held 13 bases outside the gene matches. The CDR3, as DNA: TGTGCCAGCAGCTCTAGGGAGGAGCGGGGGGGTAAAAATGAGCAGTTCTTC. It encodes CASSSREERGGKNEQFF.

The CDR3 DNA reads as TGCGCCAGCAGCTTGGAGGGACACGGGAGGAAAGCTTTCTTT. Protein: CASSLEGHGRKAFF. The chain recombines TRBV5-1 with TRBJ1-1, with D possibly matching TRBD1 (6 bases). The V gene lost 0 bases and the J gene lost 9 bases, with 15 bases spanning the gap. In germline, CDR1 is SGHRS, CDR2 YFSETQ. CDR3 length: 14 amino acids.

The chain recombines TRBV9 with TRBJ2-7; D is possibly TRBD1 (6 bases). The CDR3 spans 14 residues. Germline CDR1 is SGDLS and CDR2 is YYNGEE. V was shortened by 4 bases and J by 3 bases, with 14 bases between the two germline ends. The CDR3 DNA follows: TGTGCCAGCAGCCCCCCAGGGGCATACTACGAGCAGTACTTC. Translated, it gives CASSPPGAYYEQYF.

This chain joins TRBV6-1 and TRBJ1-2; possibly TRBD1 for D (5 bases). V lost 5 bases and J 4 bases, leaving 14 bases between the germline ends. Germline V gives CDR1 MNHNS, CDR2 SASEGT. The CDR3 is 14 amino acids. The DNA for the CDR3 is TGTGCCAGCAGTCTATCGACAGAGACCTATGGCTACACCTTC. Translation gives CASSLSTETYGYTF.

The chain couples TRBV5-1 to TRBJ1-1, with a weak D call TRBD1 (5 bases). Germline V gene data show CDR1 as SGHRS and CDR2 as YFSETQ. V shed 0 bases and J shed 6 bases, with 18 bases lying between them. The CDR3 covers 16 residues. CDR3 region: CASSLEGVPFSPEAFF. CDR3 bases: TGCGCCAGCAGCTTGGAAGGGGTCCCCTTCAGCCCTGAAGCTTTCTTT.